This TCR beta chain was found in a study of T-cell reconstitution after alpha-beta-depleted transplantation in children. Unique molecular identifiers were incorporated during preparation of the TCRbeta library. Using its own MiXCR run on the PCR reads, TCRdb lists one record per CDR3 protein. Seen here are 200,000 to 300,000 distinct CDR3 sequences, approximately 12% observed once, and the top ten hold 2.6%. This CDR3 region has 14 residues. Germline CDR1 reads MDHEN; CDR2 reads SYDVKM. With 2 bases removed from V and 5 bases from J, the gap between germline ends came to 10 bases. The table lists this clonotype with many counts.

This clonotype originated in a human donor who donated a stem cell graft to a child with acute lymphoblastic leukemia. The chain is built from TRBV28 and TRBJ1-5; D is possibly TRBD1 (5 bases). The sequencing here drew on PBMCs from the stem cell graft donor, taken from the stem cell graft. The CDR3 spells CASSLAATDQPQHF. CDR3 in DNA: TGTGCCAGCAGTTTAGCGGCGACAGATCAGCCCCAGCATTTT.